The 3 T cell receptor beta chains below come from one sample, sequenced in a study of identical twins. One entry per CDR3 protein results from TCRdb running MiXCR on the 5' RACE reads. The sample carries about 450,000 distinct CDR3 sequences, roughly 20% recorded once. Sequencing was carried out using naive T cells sorted from blood. These receptor sequences come from a man aged 50 to 60 in good health.

As for this clonotype: The junction differs from germline at one of its ends, possibly a read error. The chain couples TRBV19 to TRBJ2-7; no firm D call. The germline V gene encodes CDR1 LNHDA and CDR2 SQIVND (reference sequence). This CDR3 has 12 amino acids. The CDR3 region is CASSGKGYAQYF. The CDR3 DNA is TGTGCCAGCTCGGGTAAGGGCTACGCGCAGTACTTC.

J is TRBJ2-1 and V is TRBV6-5, with TRBD2 identical over 12 bases. Germline lookup yields CDR1 MNHEY and CDR2 SVGAGI. V was clipped by 4 bases and J by 13 bases; unmatched bases: 11. The CDR3 contains 15 residues. The CDR3 bases are TGTGCCAGCAGTTCGGGGACTAGCGGGCCTAAGGACCAGTTCTTC. It translates to CASSSGTSGPKDQFF.

This clonotype was counted many times. The chain joins TRBV20-1 to TRBJ1-1; D is perhaps TRBD1 (5 bases). V was shortened by 0 bases and J by 6 bases, with 14 bases between the two germline ends. Germline V gives CDR1 DFQATT, CDR2 SNEGSKA (reference sequence). The CDR3 is 14 residues long. CDR3 in amino acids: CSARERGWDPEAFF. The CDR3 bases are TGCAGTGCTAGAGAACGGGGATGGGACCCTGAAGCTTTCTTT.